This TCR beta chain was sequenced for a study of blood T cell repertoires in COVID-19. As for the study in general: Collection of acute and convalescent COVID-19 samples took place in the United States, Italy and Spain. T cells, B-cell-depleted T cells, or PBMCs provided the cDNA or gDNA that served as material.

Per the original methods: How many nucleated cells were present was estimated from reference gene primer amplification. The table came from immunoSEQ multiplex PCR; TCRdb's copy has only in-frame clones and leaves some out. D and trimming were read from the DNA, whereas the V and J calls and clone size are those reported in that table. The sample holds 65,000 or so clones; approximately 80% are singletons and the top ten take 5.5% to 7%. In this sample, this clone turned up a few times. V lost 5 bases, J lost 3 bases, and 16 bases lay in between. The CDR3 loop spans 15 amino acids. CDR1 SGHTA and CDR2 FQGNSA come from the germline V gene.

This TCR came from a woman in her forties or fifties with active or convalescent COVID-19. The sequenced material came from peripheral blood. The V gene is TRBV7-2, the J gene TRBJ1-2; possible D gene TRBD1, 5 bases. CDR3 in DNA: TGTGCCAGCAGCGCTAGCCTCGGGGGAGACTATGGCTACACCTTC. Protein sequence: CASSASLGGDYGYTF.